What follows are 23 T cell receptor beta chains derived from one specimen sequenced in a study of response to subunit inactivated influenza vaccine. TCRdb called the RT-PCR reads again in MiXCR, with one record for every CDR3 protein. The sample lists about 520,000 distinct CDR3 sequences; about 25% were seen once. Sequences were derived from CD4+ T cells sorted from PBMCs, sampled 5 to 6 days after vaccination. These receptors originate from a middle-aged man who received an inactivated influenza vaccine.

The chain combines TRBV20-1 with TRBJ1-4, with D uncertain. CDR1 and CDR2 (germline): DFQATT, SNEGSKA (reference sequence). CDR3 length equals 13 residues. The V end was cut by 3 bases, the J end by 5 bases, with 10 bases between. The CDR3 coding sequence is TGCAGTGCTAGCTGGGATCTAAATGAAAAACTGTTTTTT. This sequence encodes CSASWDLNEKLFF.

This chain joins TRBV10-3 and TRBJ2-3; D gene uncertain. This CDR3 comprises 13 residues. Trimming took off 3 bases at V and 1 base at J, with 5 bases between the two ends. Germline loops: CDR1 ENHRY, CDR2 SYGVKD. The DNA of the CDR3 is TGTGCCATCAGTGACTCCGGCACAGATACGCAGTATTTT. Its protein product is CAISDSGTDTQYF.

This chain connects TRBV11-2 to TRBJ1-3, with D possibly TRBD1 on 6 matching bases. V gave up 1 base and J gave up 2 bases, with 9 bases separating them. The CDR3 is 15 amino acids. CDR1 is SGHAT, CDR2 FQNNGV, per germline. DNA for the CDR3: TGTGCCAGCAGCTTAGTGCAGGGGACTGGAAACACCATATATTTT. As protein: CASSLVQGTGNTIYF.

This clonotype was seen repeatedly, ten times or more. The V call is TRBV7-8, the J call TRBJ2-2, with TRBD1 identical over 8 bases. CDR3 length equals 16 residues. From germline, CDR1 is SGHVS and CDR2 FQNEAQ. V lost 5 bases, J lost 1 base, and 6 bases stayed unmatched. The CDR3 loop is CASSHRTGRNTGELFF. Written as DNA, the CDR3 is TGTGCCAGCAGCCACCGGACAGGGAGGAACACCGGGGAGCTGTTTTTT.

The rearrangement uses TRBV11-1 and TRBJ2-7, with D possibly TRBD2 on 6 matching bases. In germline, CDR1 is SGHAT, CDR2 FQDESV (reference sequence). The CDR3 totals 14 residues. V lost 10 bases to trimming and J lost 3 bases, with 19 bases between them. The CDR3 sequence is CATKKDAGGYEQYF. CDR3 in DNA: TGTGCCACGAAGAAGGACGCCGGGGGCTACGAGCAGTACTTC.

This clonotype appeared many times. J is TRBJ1-5 and V is TRBV12-3 or TRBV12-4; 10 positions agree with TRBD1. J gave up 6 bases and V 6 bases, and 5 bases lay outside the gene matches. The CDR3 is 14 residues long. The chain's CDR3 is CASSSGTGVQPQHF. CDR3 DNA: TGTGCCAGCAGCTCTGGGACAGGGGTTCAGCCCCAGCATTTT.

V and J are TRBV20-1 and TRBJ2-7; D could derive from TRBD1 or TRBD2 (5 bases each). The CDR3 is 14 residues long. The V end was cut by 2 bases, the J end by 3 bases, with 14 bases between. Per the germline V gene, CDR1 is DFQATT and CDR2 is SNEGSKA (reference sequence). CDR3 in amino acids: CSARRGRDLYEQYF. The CDR3 DNA sequence: TGCAGTGCTAGAAGGGGCAGGGACCTCTACGAGCAGTACTTC.

This chain links TRBV12-3 or TRBV12-4 with TRBJ1-4, with D unclear. This CDR3 is built from 13 residues. V lost 3 bases, J lost 4 bases, and 6 bases lay in between. For the CDR3, the DNA is TGTGCCAGCAGTTTGAGACATAATGAAAAACTGTTTTTT. Protein product: CASSLRHNEKLFF.

The table lists this clonotype with a few counts. This chain joins TRBV29-1 and TRBJ1-2; D call uncertain. This CDR3 contains 12 residues. Germline CDR1 SQVTM, CDR2 ANQGSEA. Trimming pared 4 bases from V and 5 bases from J, leaving 11 bases between. The CDR3 region has the DNA TGCAGCGTTGTGGTGACATTTTATGGCTACACCTTC. Its protein is CSVVVTFYGYTF.

There are a few counts of this clonotype. The rearrangement uses TRBV29-1 and TRBJ2-7, with 8 bases aligning to TRBD1. In germline, CDR1 is SQVTM, CDR2 ANQGSEA. V lost 4 bases, J lost 2 bases, and 7 bases stayed unmatched. The CDR3 spans 14 residues. The CDR3 spells CSVGPTGQAYEQYF. The CDR3 DNA reads TGCAGCGTTGGACCGACGGGACAGGCCTACGAGCAGTACTTC.

V is TRBV4-2 and J is TRBJ2-1; TRBD2 matches 8 bases. V shed 0 bases and J 4 bases; nucleotides not matched to a gene: 5. CDR1 and CDR2 from the germline V gene are LGHNA and YNFKEQ. The length of the CDR3 is 16 residues. CDR3 bases: TGTGCCAGCAGCCAAGATGTTGGCGGGAGGTACAATGAGCAGTTCTTC. It encodes CASSQDVGGRYNEQFF.

This clonotype was seen only a few times. The genes are TRBV12-3 or TRBV12-4 and TRBJ2-2; perhaps TRBD1 as D (5 bases). The CDR3 spans 13 residues. V dropped 6 bases and J dropped 6 bases, with 11 bases sitting between them. CDR3 region: CASRPDIAGELFF. In DNA, the CDR3 is TGTGCCAGCAGACCGGACATTGCCGGGGAGCTGTTTTTT.

This clonotype was detected a few times. V gene TRBV12-3 or TRBV12-4 combines with J gene TRBJ1-2, with 7 bases lining up with TRBD1. CDR3 length: 11 amino acids. The V gene end was trimmed by 5 bases and the J gene end by 13 bases; junction bases not matched to a gene: 7. CDR3 amino acids: CASSVTGYFTF. CDR3 DNA sequence: TGTGCCAGCAGTGTGACAGGGTATTTCACCTTC.

The V gene is TRBV4-3, the J gene TRBJ2-5; 7 nucleotides line up with TRBD1. Trimming at V came to 4 bases and at J to 2 bases, leaving 4 bases not matched to a gene. Germline assignment: CDR1 LGHNA and CDR2 YSLEER. The CDR3 contains 14 residues. The CDR3 sequence: CASSLRRGQETQYF. The CDR3, as DNA: TGCGCCAGCAGCCTTCGCAGGGGGCAAGAGACCCAGTACTTC.

The chain links TRBV12-3 or TRBV12-4 to TRBJ2-3; unclear D gene. The germline V and J ends were trimmed by 4 bases and 1 base, with 12 bases remaining between them. This CDR3 region has 15 residues. The CDR3 region has the DNA TGTGCCAGCAGTTACTGGCAGCAGGGCACAGATACGCAGTATTTT. Translating gives CASSYWQQGTDTQYF.

This clonotype was seen more than once but under ten times. The gene calls are TRBV7-2 and TRBJ2-2; TRBD1 agrees at 7 bases. V was pared by 5 bases and J by 3 bases, with 12 bases of the junction left unmatched. The CDR3 consists of 17 residues. The V gene's germline CDR1 is SGHTA and CDR2 FQGNSA. The CDR3 spells CASSADRSRLYTGELFF. CDR3 in DNA: TGTGCCAGCAGCGCGGACAGGTCGCGGCTGTACACCGGGGAGCTGTTTTTT.

This clonotype was recorded a few times. The rearrangement uses TRBV11-3 and TRBJ2-1; perhaps TRBD2 as D (6 bases). V was shortened by 4 bases and J by 9 bases, with 13 bases between the two germline ends. CDR3 length equals 13 residues. The germline CDR1 and CDR2 sequences are SGHNT and YENEEA. CDR3 residues: CASSSTRAAEQFF. As DNA, the CDR3 is TGTGCCAGCAGCTCGACTAGGGCGGCTGAGCAGTTCTTC.

This chain connects TRBV2 to TRBJ1-1; tentative D call: TRBD1 (6 bases). The CDR3 spans 15 residues. V lost 4 bases and J lost 1, with 13 bases in between. From germline, CDR1 is SNHLY and CDR2 FYNNEI. The CDR3 loop is CASSVRGATNTEAFF. CDR3 nucleotides: TGTGCCAGCAGTGTTAGGGGGGCGACGAACACTGAAGCTTTCTTT. Drawing the rest from reference TRBV2 and TRBJ1-1, the complete variable domain is EPEVTQTPSHQVTQMGQEVILRCVPISNHLYFYWYRQILGQKVEFLVSFYNNEISEKSEIFDDQFSVERPDGSNFTLKIRSTKLEDSAMYFCASSVRGATNTEAFFGQGTRLTVV.

The rearrangement links TRBV4-3 to TRBJ2-3; the D gene is possibly TRBD1 (6 bases). The V gene lost 0 bases and the J gene lost 6 bases, with 16 bases spanning the gap. CDR3 length equals 16 residues. Per germline, CDR1 LGHNA and CDR2 YSLEER. Here the CDR3 reads CASSQERDTTRDTQYF. The CDR3 DNA follows: TGCGCCAGCAGCCAAGAGAGGGACACAACTAGGGATACGCAGTATTTT.

In its sample, this clonotype was seen a few times. The genes are TRBV7-6 and TRBJ2-1; D is perhaps TRBD1 (6 bases). The CDR3 contains 13 residues. The germline CDR1 and CDR2 sequences are SGHVS and FNYEAQ. Trimming left V 5 bases short and J 9 bases short, with 14 bases between. Written as DNA, the CDR3 is TGTGCCAGCAGCCCCCCTGGGGACACTGAGCAGTTCTTC. Encoded protein: CASSPPGDTEQFF.

The chain uses TRBV5-1 and TRBJ2-5; D gene uncertain. The germline gives CDR1 SGHRS, CDR2 YFSETQ. V was shortened by 4 bases and J by 5 bases, with 12 bases between the two germline ends. This CDR3 has 13 amino acids. This CDR3 reads CASSPPRPETQYF. CDR3 DNA sequence: TGCGCCAGCAGCCCCCCCCGGCCGGAGACCCAGTACTTC. Full variable domain (outside the CDR3, taken from reference TRBV5-1 and TRBJ2-5): KAGVTQTPRYLIKTRGQQVTLSCSPISGHRSVSWYQQTPGQGLQFLFEYFSETQRNKGNFPGRFSGRQFSNSRSEMNVSTLELGDSALYLCASSPPRPETQYFGPGTRLLVL.

This clonotype was seen ten or more times. The chain links TRBV12-3 or TRBV12-4 to TRBJ2-3, with D possibly being TRBD2 (5 bases). The V end was cut by 3 bases, the J end by 2 bases, with 9 bases between. The CDR3 runs 14 residues. The CDR3 here is CASSFSGNTDTQYF. CDR3 nucleotide sequence: TGTGCCAGCAGTTTTTCGGGAAACACAGATACGCAGTATTTT.

The rearrangement joins TRBV20-1 to TRBJ1-4; TRBD1 might be the D (6 bases). In germline, CDR1 is DFQATT, CDR2 SNEGSKA (reference sequence). This CDR3 is 14 amino acids long. The V end lost 3 bases, the J end lost 4 bases, and 12 bases lay between the germline ends. CDR3 coding DNA: TGCAGTGCTAGTATACAGGGTAATAATGAAAAACTGTTTTTT. This codes for CSASIQGNNEKLFF.